A single sample gave rise to the 3 T cell receptor beta chains below, sequenced in a study of T cells in localized non-small cell lung cancer. TCRdb's copy holds only in-frame clones and misses some; the assay was immunoSEQ multiplex PCR. The sample lists about 53,000 clones; approximately 80% were seen once. This sample comprised peripheral blood mononuclear cells, obtained before any cancer treatment. These receptors all stem from a man aged 35 to 69 with stage III lung adenocarcinoma.

The gene calls are TRBV7-7 and TRBJ2-1; D perhaps matches TRBD2 (6 bases). Trimming removed 5 bases from V and 5 bases from J, with 19 bases in between. CDR3 length: 16 amino acids. Germline V CDR1 and CDR2: SSHAT, FNYEAQ (reference sequence). The CDR3 DNA follows: TGTGCCAGCAGCCCGCCGGACGGGAGTGGGGACAATGAGCAGTTCTTC. This gives the protein CASSPPDGSGDNEQFF.

The gene calls are TRBV13 and TRBJ2-2, with no clear D. In germline, CDR1 is PRHDT, CDR2 FYEKMQ (reference sequence). The V end lost 2 bases, the J end lost 4 bases, and 5 bases lay between the germline ends. The CDR3 loop spans 13 amino acids. CDR3 region: CASSLPGTGELFF. The CDR3 bases are TGTGCCAGCAGCTTACCGGGCACCGGGGAGCTGTTTTTT.

The chain links TRBV7-2 to TRBJ2-2; 10 bases agree with TRBD2. There are 16 residues in the CDR3. Germline CDR1 SGHTA, CDR2 FQGNSA. J gave up 1 base and V 4 bases, and 3 bases lay outside the gene matches. CDR3 protein: CASSWIAGGNTGELFF. Here the CDR3 DNA reads TGTGCCAGCAGCTGGATAGCGGGGGGGAACACCGGGGAGCTGTTTTTT.